Below are 27 T cell receptor beta chains sequenced from a single sample in a study of blood T cell repertoires in COVID-19. Measured with immunoSEQ multiplex PCR; TCRdb has only the in-frame clones, and not every one. Of about 270,000 clones listed, about 85% are singletons. Sequenced sample: PBMCs or T cells enriched from blood (not recorded which). These TCRs come from a woman in her 50s who had recovered from COVID-19.

V gene TRBV30 combines with J gene TRBJ2-7, with 8 nucleotides matching TRBD2. Per germline, CDR1 GTSNPN and CDR2 SVGIG (reference sequence). J lost 3 bases, V lost 2 bases, and 12 bases had no gene match. This CDR3 is built from 16 residues. This CDR3 reads CAWSLRYGLAVYEQYF. Here the CDR3 DNA reads TGTGCCTGGAGTTTACGTTACGGACTAGCAGTCTACGAGCAGTACTTC.

The genes are TRBV7-9 and TRBJ1-2, with D tentatively TRBD1 (6 bases). The germline V gene has CDR1 SEHNR and CDR2 FQNEAQ (reference sequence). V dropped 4 bases and J dropped 4 bases, with 19 bases sitting between them. The CDR3 has 16 residues. The CDR3 region has the DNA TGTGCCAGCAGCTCATACAGGGAGACGGCGCTCTATGGCTACACCTTC. The encoded protein is CASSSYRETALYGYTF. Supplemented by reference TRBV7-9 and TRBJ1-2, the full variable domain reads DTGVSQNPRHKITKRGQNVTFRCDPISEHNRLYWYRQTLGQGPEFLTYFQNEAQLEKSRLLSDRFSAERPKGSFSTLEIQRTEQGDSAMYLCASSSYRETALYGYTFGSGTRLTVV.

On this clone: The same CDR3 also results from other DNA sequences found in this sample. The rearrangement links TRBV19 to TRBJ1-1; maybe TRBD1 (5 bases). V lost 7 bases and J 0 bases, leaving 9 bases between the germline ends. The CDR3 runs 13 residues. CDR1 LNHDA and CDR2 SQIVND come from the germline V gene (reference sequence). As DNA, the CDR3 is TGTGCCAGTAAGCGACAGTTGAACACTGAAGCTTTCTTT. Translation gives CASKRQLNTEAFF.

This clone appeared a few times. V is TRBV9 and J is TRBJ1-6; 7 positions match TRBD1. The J segment lost 7 bases and the V segment lost 3 bases, leaving 7 bases of the junction unmatched. The germline V gene has CDR1 SGDLS and CDR2 YYNGEE. The CDR3 loop spans 15 amino acids. The CDR3 region is CASSAMGQPNSPLHF. The CDR3 DNA sequence: TGTGCCAGCAGCGCCATGGGACAGCCGAATTCACCCCTCCACTTT. The full variable domain, completed using reference TRBV9 and TRBJ1-6, is DSGVTQTPKHLITATGQRVTLRCSPRSGDLSVYWYQQSLDQGLQFLIQYYNGEERAKGNILERFSAQQFPDLHSELNLSSLELGDSALYFCASSAMGQPNSPLHFGNGTRLTVT.

This clone was detected once. The chain employs TRBV7-2 and TRBJ2-7, with TRBD1 matching 9 bases. V lost 4 bases, J lost 13 bases, and 5 bases stayed unmatched. Germline CDR1 reads SGHTA; CDR2 reads FQGNSA. The CDR3 contains 11 residues. CDR3 sequence: CASSSGQGVYF. In DNA, the CDR3 is TGTGCCAGCAGCTCGGGACAGGGAGTATACTTC.

About this clone itself: The sample has other DNA sequences that encode this CDR3 too. V gene TRBV9 combines with J gene TRBJ2-7; a possible D gene is TRBD2 (5 bases). Per germline, CDR1 SGDLS and CDR2 YYNGEE. The CDR3 length is 14 residues. V lost 0 bases to trimming and J lost 1 base, with 8 bases between them. The CDR3 loop reads CASSVGGPSYEQYF. The DNA for the CDR3 is TGTGCCAGCAGCGTAGGAGGGCCGTCCTACGAGCAGTACTTC. The whole variable domain, filled in from reference TRBV9 and TRBJ2-7, reads DSGVTQTPKHLITATGQRVTLRCSPRSGDLSVYWYQQSLDQGLQFLIQYYNGEERAKGNILERFSAQQFPDLHSELNLSSLELGDSALYFCASSVGGPSYEQYFGPGTRLTVT.

The sample holds a few counts of this clone. The rearrangement links TRBV11-2 to TRBJ1-4; D perhaps matches TRBD1 (6 bases). This CDR3 has 15 amino acids. CDR1 is SGHAT, CDR2 FQNNGV, per germline. V lost 1 base to trimming and J lost 1 base, with 7 bases between them. CDR3 amino acids: CASSLVQGTNEKLFF. The CDR3 DNA reads as TGTGCCAGCAGCTTAGTACAGGGAACTAATGAAAAACTGTTTTTT.

The chain employs TRBV27 and TRBJ2-1; a possible D gene is TRBD2 (5 bases). This CDR3 region has 14 residues. V lost 4 bases, J lost 2 bases, and 9 bases lay in between. The germline gives CDR1 MNHEY, CDR2 SMNVEV (reference sequence). CDR3 coding DNA: TGTGCCAGCAGTTCCCTAGCTACCTACAATGAGCAGTTCTTC. It yields the protein CASSSLATYNEQFF.

This clone was detected a few times. V is TRBV2 and J is TRBJ1-2, with D uncertain. The CDR3 is made up of 13 amino acids. CDR1 SNHLY and CDR2 FYNNEI come from the germline V gene. With 4 bases removed from V and 7 bases from J, the gap between germline ends came to 13 bases. The DNA of the CDR3 is TGTGCCAGCAGTGTAGCCAGGCCTATTGGCTACACCTTC. Translation gives CASSVARPIGYTF.

This clone was detected only a few times. The rearrangement uses TRBV28 and TRBJ1-3, with TRBD1 matching over 9 bases. Germline lookup yields CDR1 MDHEN and CDR2 SYDVKM. CDR3 length: 13 residues. The trim removed 8 bases at V and 2 bases at J, leaving 1 base unmatched. CDR3 loop: CASWDRAGNTIYF. CDR3 coding DNA: TGTGCCAGCTGGGACAGGGCTGGAAACACCATATATTTT. Filled out from reference TRBV28 and TRBJ1-3, the complete variable domain reads DVKVTQSSRYLVKRTGEKVFLECVQDMDHENMFWYRQDPGLGLRLIYFSYDVKMKEKGDIPEGYSVSREKKERFSLILESASTNQTSMYLCASWDRAGNTIYFGEGSWLTVV.

This clone appeared a single time. The gene calls are TRBV30 and TRBJ2-3; D perhaps matches TRBD1 (5 bases). This CDR3 is built from 13 residues. Trimming cost V 1 base and J 2 bases, with 7 bases left between them. The germline V gene encodes CDR1 GTSNPN and CDR2 SVGIG (reference sequence). The CDR3 loop reads CAWSEGNTDTQYF. The CDR3 DNA follows: TGTGCCTGGAGTGAGGGGAACACAGATACGCAGTATTTT.

The V and J genes are TRBV5-1 and TRBJ2-1; the D gene is possibly TRBD2 (6 bases). V was clipped by 4 bases and J by 0 bases, with 17 bases between them. CDR1 SGHRS and CDR2 YFSETQ come from the germline V gene. CDR3 size: 17 residues. The CDR3 here is CASSLRGGGNSYNEQFF. CDR3 sequence (DNA): TGCGCCAGCAGCCTGAGAGGTGGGGGGAACTCCTACAATGAGCAGTTCTTC.

This sequence joins TRBV6-5 and TRBJ2-1; 7 nucleotides line up with TRBD1. This CDR3 has 15 residues. Looked up from germline, CDR1 is MNHEY and CDR2 is SVGAGI. With V trimmed by 7 bases and J by 5 bases, 11 bases remained unmatched. This CDR3 reads CASKVTGTSHNEQFF. CDR3 nucleotides: TGTGCCAGCAAGGTGACAGGGACAAGTCACAATGAGCAGTTCTTC.

This rearrangement joins TRBV6-5 to TRBJ2-5; a possible D gene is TRBD2 (6 bases). The CDR3 extends over 15 amino acids. V was clipped by 6 bases and J by 2 bases, with 16 bases between them. Germline lookup yields CDR1 MNHEY and CDR2 SVGAGI. The CDR3 DNA reads as TGTGCCAGCAGGTTAGATAGCGGAGGACAAGAGACCCAGTACTTC. Translation gives CASRLDSGGQETQYF.

The rearrangement links TRBV19 to TRBJ2-7; 11 positions agree with TRBD2. Per germline, CDR1 LNHDA and CDR2 SQIVND (reference sequence). The length of the CDR3 is 14 residues. Unmatched junction bases numbered 7, after V lost 6 bases and J lost 6 bases. CDR3 sequence reads: CASRGTSGPGEQYF. The CDR3, as DNA: TGTGCCAGTAGGGGGACTAGCGGCCCGGGCGAGCAGTACTTC. The variable domain in full, with the rest retrieved from reference TRBV19 and TRBJ2-7, is DGGITQSPKYLFRKEGQNVTLSCEQNLNHDAMYWYRQDPGQGLRLIYYSQIVNDFQKGDIAEGYSVSREKKESFPLTVTSAQKNPTAFYLCASRGTSGPGEQYFGPGTRLTVT.

This chain connects TRBV7-9 to TRBJ2-1; a weak D match, TRBD1 (6 bases). The CDR3 spans 15 residues. Trimming took 4 bases from V and 8 from J, leaving 18 bases between them. Germline V lookup: CDR1 SEHNR, CDR2 FQNEAQ (reference sequence). The CDR3 region has the DNA TGTGCCAGCAGCTGGACGGTCAGGGGCATCGATGAGCAGTTCTTC. As protein: CASSWTVRGIDEQFF.

The chain links TRBV28 to TRBJ2-7; the match to TRBD1 covers 9 bases. Germline CDR1 reads MDHEN; CDR2 reads SYDVKM. Trimming removed 6 bases from V and 2 bases from J; junction bases left unmatched: 5. This CDR3 has 14 residues. The CDR3, as DNA: TGTGCCAGCAGGACAGGGGGGATTCCCTACGAGCAGTACTTC. Residues: CASRTGGIPYEQYF. The whole variable domain, filled in from reference TRBV28 and TRBJ2-7, reads DVKVTQSSRYLVKRTGEKVFLECVQDMDHENMFWYRQDPGLGLRLIYFSYDVKMKEKGDIPEGYSVSREKKERFSLILESASTNQTSMYLCASRTGGIPYEQYFGPGTRLTVT.

The CDR3 protein is CASSLGTAYNEQFF. The DNA for the CDR3 is TGTGCCAGCAGCTTAGGGACAGCTTACAATGAGCAGTTCTTC. The chain joins TRBV11-3 to TRBJ2-1; a weak D match, TRBD1 (6 bases). This CDR3 has 14 amino acids. Trimming cost V 1 base and J 4 bases, with 8 bases left between them. Germline loops: CDR1 SGHNT, CDR2 YENEEA.

This rearrangement joins TRBV9 to TRBJ2-5; 11 positions agree with TRBD2. Per the germline V gene, CDR1 is SGDLS and CDR2 is YYNGEE. After removal of 3 bases from V and 2 bases from J, the junction contained 6 bases not matched to a gene. The CDR3 extends over 16 amino acids. CDR3 loop: CASSAGTSGSQETQYF. The DNA of the CDR3 is TGTGCCAGCAGCGCCGGGACTAGCGGTTCTCAAGAGACCCAGTACTTC.

V gene TRBV3-1 (or the pseudogene TRBV3-2) combines with J gene TRBJ1-5; possible D gene TRBD1, 5 bases. Germline CDR1 and CDR2: LGHDT and YNNKEL (reference sequence). V was trimmed by 4 bases and J by 4 bases, leaving 14 bases between them. CDR3 length: 15 residues. The CDR3 nucleotides are TGTGCCAGCAGCCTGGGGCACGGTAAAAATCAGCCCCAGCATTTT. Encoded protein: CASSLGHGKNQPQHF.

The chain employs TRBV21-1 and TRBJ2-7; the D call in the table, TRBD2, was not verified against the DNA. TRBV21-1 is termed a pseudogene. The CDR3 totals 17 residues. CDR3 nucleotides: TGTGCCAGCAGCAAAGGGGCTGCGGGAGGGCCTGGATACGAGCAGTACTTC. The encoded protein is CASSKGAAGGPGYEQYF.

The CDR3 DNA sequence: TGTGCCAGCAGCCCAGGGGGCAGGACTGAAGCTTTCTTT. As protein: CASSPGGRTEAFF. V is TRBV5-4 and J is TRBJ1-1; 8 nucleotides agree with TRBD1. The CDR3 sequence is 13 residues long. V was pared by 4 bases and J by 5 bases, with 4 bases of the junction left unmatched. Germline V gene sequence: CDR1 SGHNT, CDR2 YYREEE (reference sequence).

This clone was observed once. Sequence at one end of the junction differs from germline and may be a read error. The genes are TRBV7-7 and TRBJ2-1; 9 positions agree with TRBD2. The germline V gene encodes CDR1 SSHAT and CDR2 FNYEAQ (reference sequence). The length of the CDR3 is 16 residues. The CDR3 nucleotides read TGTGCTAGCAGCTTACTTGGTAGCGGGAGAGGGAATGAGCAGTTCTTC. It translates to CASSLLGSGRGNEQFF.

The rearrangement links TRBV6-2 or TRBV6-3 to TRBJ1-1; TRBD1 aligns across 8 bases. Germline V gives CDR1 MNHEY, CDR2 SVGEGT. CDR3 length: 13 amino acids. V lost 5 bases to trimming and J lost 6 bases; unmatched junction nucleotides: 5. Here the CDR3 reads CASSTGQGPEAFF. The CDR3 DNA is TGTGCCAGCAGTACCGGACAGGGACCTGAAGCTTTCTTT.

The chain employs TRBV10-1 and TRBJ2-3; D gene uncertain. CDR3 length: 13 residues. The germline V and J ends were trimmed by 2 bases and 2 bases, with 5 bases remaining between them. Germline-derived CDR1 and CDR2 are WNHNN and SYGVQD (reference sequence). CDR3 nucleotides: TGCGCCAGCAGTGAGCGGTTCACAGATACGCAGTATTTT. Its protein is CASSERFTDTQYF.

J is TRBJ1-1 and V is TRBV11-2, with D possibly TRBD1 on 5 matching bases. CDR1 is SGHAT and CDR2 is FQNNGV in the germline V gene. V gave up 4 bases and J gave up 4 bases, with 16 bases separating them. The CDR3 spans 15 residues. DNA of the CDR3: TGTGCCAGCAGCTACCAGAGGTTGGGGGGCACTGAAGCTTTCTTT. This encodes CASSYQRLGGTEAFF. The complete variable domain, with remaining parts taken from reference TRBV11-2 and TRBJ1-1, reads EAGVAQSPRYKIIEKRQSVAFWCNPISGHATLYWYQQILGQGPKLLIQFQNNGVVDDSQLPKDRFSAERLKGVDSTLKIQPAKLEDSAVYLCASSYQRLGGTEAFFGQGTRLTVV.

V is TRBV5-4 and J is TRBJ2-7; 7 nucleotides match TRBD2. V was clipped by 1 base and J by 7 bases; unmatched bases: 8. CDR3 length: 14 amino acids. Germline CDR1 SGHNT, CDR2 YYREEE (reference sequence). The CDR3, as DNA: TGTGCCAGCAGCTTGAGGGACTACGTTGAGGAGCAGTACTTC. Protein product: CASSLRDYVEEQYF.